The 32 T cell receptor beta chains reported below all come from one sample, sequenced in a study of CD8+ T cells in alopecia areata (dated by TCRdb to 2016 to 2019). The receptor library was made with the immunoSEQ multiplex PCR assay. For TCR sequencing, RNA was extracted from every sample and reverse transcribed into cDNA to serve as template. The clones in this table, taken by TCRdb from immuneACCESS, are in-frame only. Not every clone is retained; where verified, under half of the shortfall comes from an unresolved V gene, and the cause of the rest is unknown. The sample data list more than 95,000 clones, and around 50% of these were observed just once. The biggest ten clones account for about 10% of the sample. The sequenced material came from NKG2D-low CD8+ T cells sorted from blood. This specimen's cell subset or site label, interpreted: sorted CD8+ NKG2D-low blood T cells. The source is a human donor with alopecia areata.

The chain carries TRBV2 and TRBJ2-7; the D is unclear. Trimming removed 3 bases at V and 2 bases at J, with 8 bases between. Germline CDR1 SNHLY, CDR2 FYNNEI. The CDR3 runs 13 residues. The CDR3, as DNA: TGTGCCAGCAGTGACGTAGGGACCTACGAGCAGTACTTC. It encodes CASSDVGTYEQYF.

This clone was seen a few times. The chain combines TRBV29-1 with TRBJ2-7; D not resolved. Germline CDR1 reads SQVTM; CDR2 reads ANQGSEA. This CDR3 contains 15 residues. V was pared by 0 bases and J by 1 base, with 13 bases between. The CDR3 nucleotides are TGCAGCGTTGAAGATGAGGCCCCGAGTTCCTACGAGCAGTACTTC. Protein sequence: CSVEDEAPSSYEQYF.

The chain employs TRBV30 and TRBJ2-6, with D perhaps being TRBD1 or TRBD2 (5 bases each). This CDR3 is 14 amino acids long. The germline V and J ends were trimmed by 0 bases and 7 bases, with 10 bases remaining between them. CDR1 and CDR2 from the germline V gene are GTSNPN and SVGIG (reference sequence). CDR3 sequence (DNA): TGTGCCTGGAGTGTGGGGGACCTCGCCAACGTCCTGACTTTC. Its protein is CAWSVGDLANVLTF.

CDR3 sequence reads: CSVEAHQGAEKLFF. CDR3 bases: TGCAGCGTTGAAGCTCACCAGGGAGCCGAAAAACTGTTTTTT. The chain combines TRBV29-1 with TRBJ1-4; a possible D gene is TRBD1 (5 bases). The CDR3 is 14 amino acids. Trimming pared 1 base from V and 8 bases from J, leaving 14 bases between. CDR1 and CDR2 (germline): SQVTM, ANQGSEA.

The gene calls are TRBV30 and TRBJ1-2; D is unclear. Germline V gives CDR1 GTSNPN, CDR2 SVGIG (reference sequence). The CDR3 runs to 10 residues. The CDR3 DNA sequence: TGTGCTGCAAACTACTATGGCTACACCTTC. It is translated as CAANYYGYTF. The full variable domain, in which reference TRBV30 and TRBJ1-2 provide the parts outside the CDR3, is SQTIHQWPATLVQPVGSPLSLECTVEGTSNPNLYWYRQAAGRGLQLLFYSVGIGQISSEVPQNLSASRPQDRQFILSSKKLLLSDSGFYLCAANYYGYTFGSGTRLTVV.

The count of this clone is one. The V call is TRBV27, the J call TRBJ2-3; 7 positions agree with TRBD2. Germline-derived CDR1 and CDR2 are MNHEY and SMNVEV (reference sequence). This CDR3 region has 17 residues. Trimming took 0 bases from V and 2 from J; bases not matched to a gene: 8. CDR3 nucleotides: TGTGCCAGCAGTTTATCGAGTTGGCGGGGGTCCACAGATACGCAGTATTTT. Residues: CASSLSSWRGSTDTQYF.

J is TRBJ2-5 and V is TRBV7-9; no firm D call. Between the trimmed V and J ends, which lost 5 bases and 5 bases, there was a span of 9 bases. The CDR3 sequence is 12 residues long. Germline lookup yields CDR1 SEHNR and CDR2 FQNEAQ (reference sequence). For the CDR3, the DNA is TGTGCCAGCAGCCCTTATGCGGAGACCCAGTACTTC. Translation gives CASSPYAETQYF.

The chain combines TRBV30 with TRBJ2-2; D gene uncertain. This CDR3 contains 12 residues. V lost 1 base and J 6 bases, leaving 6 bases between the germline ends. Germline CDR1 is GTSNPN and CDR2 is SVGIG (reference sequence). The CDR3 DNA is TGTGCCTGGAGTGAGGTCTCCGGGGAGCTGTTTTTT. Residues: CAWSEVSGELFF. The full variable domain, in which reference TRBV30 and TRBJ2-2 provide the parts outside the CDR3, is SQTIHQWPATLVQPVGSPLSLECTVEGTSNPNLYWYRQAAGRGLQLLFYSVGIGQISSEVPQNLSASRPQDRQFILSSKKLLLSDSGFYLCAWSEVSGELFFGEGSRLTVL.

V and J are TRBV5-6 and TRBJ2-5; 10 bases are a match to TRBD1. Germline V gives CDR1 SGHDT, CDR2 YYEEEE. The CDR3 contains 14 residues. Trimming removed 2 bases from V and 3 bases from J; junction bases left unmatched: 1. The CDR3 DNA reads as TGTGCCAGCAGCTTTGGGACAGGGGAAGAGACCCAGTACTTC. It is translated as CASSFGTGEETQYF.

The chain joins TRBV29-1 to TRBJ2-7, with TRBD1 as a possible D gene (5 bases). The V gene's germline CDR1 is SQVTM and CDR2 ANQGSEA. The V and J ends lost 1 base and 5 bases respectively, with 9 bases between them. This CDR3 is 12 amino acids long. The CDR3 nucleotides are TGCAGCGTTGAAGTCAGGGTCCACGAGCAGTACTTC. Its translation is CSVEVRVHEQYF.

The rearrangement uses TRBV29-1 and TRBJ2-1, with D unresolved. Per germline, CDR1 SQVTM and CDR2 ANQGSEA. CDR3 size: 12 residues. Deletions cut 0 bases from V and 10 bases from J, with 10 bases between. The CDR3 protein is CSVEDERIEQFF. The CDR3 DNA is TGCAGCGTTGAAGATGAAAGAATCGAGCAGTTCTTC.

This chain joins TRBV19 and TRBJ2-1; no clear D. Trimming took 4 bases from V and 9 from J, leaving 7 bases between them. The CDR3 is 11 amino acids. CDR1 and CDR2 from the germline V gene are LNHDA and SQIVND (reference sequence). The CDR3 nucleotides are TGTGCCAGTAGTAGCTTGGTTGAGCAGTTCTTC. Protein: CASSSLVEQFF.

V is TRBV5-1 and J is TRBJ2-2; D is unresolved. V lost 0 bases, J lost 7 bases, and 10 bases lay in between. This CDR3 has 14 residues. Germline CDR1 SGHRS, CDR2 YFSETQ. DNA for the CDR3: TGCGCCAGCAGCTTGGGGGCGGACGGCGGGGAGCTGTTTTTT. Its translation: CASSLGADGGELFF.

Notes on this clone: At one of its ends the junction is not consistent with the germline gene, which may arise from a read error. The chain's CDR3 is CASSFLKGAGVRRQHF. Here the CDR3 DNA reads TGTGCCAGCAGCTTCCTAAAGGGGGCTGGGGTTCGACGCCAACACTTC. The chain carries TRBV11-2 and TRBJ2-7, with 7 bases fitting TRBD1. The CDR3 runs 16 residues. The germline gives CDR1 SGHAT, CDR2 FQNNGV.

The J gene is TRBJ2-3, the V gene TRBV5-4, with unresolved D. CDR1 is SGHNT and CDR2 is YYREEE in the germline V gene (reference sequence). V was shortened by 5 bases and J by 5 bases, with 9 bases between the two germline ends. CDR3 length equals 12 residues. CDR3 residues: CASRGIEDTQYF. The CDR3 coding sequence is TGTGCCAGCAGAGGTATAGAAGATACGCAGTATTTT.

V usage is TRBV10-1 and J usage is TRBJ2-7; no firm D call. Trimming removed 9 bases from V and 3 bases from J, with 12 bases in between. The CDR3 sequence is 12 residues long. The V gene's germline CDR1 is WNHNN and CDR2 SYGVQD (reference sequence). The CDR3 nucleotides are TGCGCCAGTAATGGGCAGCTCTACGAGCAGTACTTC. Translation: CASNGQLYEQYF.

J is TRBJ2-3 and V is TRBV27; D remains unclear. This CDR3 contains 13 residues. Trimming cost V 7 bases and J 3 bases, with 11 bases left between them. The germline V gene encodes CDR1 MNHEY and CDR2 SMNVEV (reference sequence). The CDR3 nucleotides read TGTGCCAGCAAACCCTTGATTACAGATACGCAGTATTTT. This sequence encodes CASKPLITDTQYF.

The V gene is TRBV5-6, the J gene TRBJ2-7, with D possibly matching TRBD1 (6 bases). The CDR3 is 12 residues long. From germline, CDR1 is SGHDT and CDR2 YYEEEE. V was clipped by 2 bases and J by 6 bases, with 9 bases between them. CDR3 in DNA: TGTGCCAGCAGCTTTGACAGGACCGAGCAGTACTTC. Protein product: CASSFDRTEQYF. The full variable domain, its missing parts supplied by reference TRBV5-6 and TRBJ2-7, is DAGVTQSPTHLIKTRGQQVTLRCSPKSGHDTVSWYQQALGQGPQFIFQYYEEEERQRGNFPDRFSGHQFPNYSSELNVNALLLGDSALYLCASSFDRTEQYFGPGTRLTVT.

The V gene is TRBV29-1, the J gene TRBJ2-1; perhaps TRBD2 as D (5 bases). Germline values: CDR1 SQVTM, CDR2 ANQGSEA. The CDR3 consists of 12 residues. Trimming removed 0 bases from V and 7 bases from J, with 7 bases in between. Here the CDR3 reads CSVEERGNEQFF. In nucleotides, the CDR3 is TGCAGCGTTGAAGAGCGCGGGAATGAGCAGTTCTTC.

V gene TRBV5-1 combines with J gene TRBJ2-7; no clear D gene. Germline values: CDR1 SGHRS, CDR2 YFSETQ. The length of the CDR3 is 13 residues. The ends were cut back, 4 bases at V and 2 bases at J, with 10 bases in the middle. CDR3 coding DNA: TGCGCCAGCAGCATAGACACTGCCTACGAGCAGTACTTC. Its translation is CASSIDTAYEQYF.

This clone was detected only a few times. The chain uses TRBV16 and TRBJ1-2, with no clear D. CDR3 length: 14 amino acids. Deletions cut 1 base from V and 4 bases from J, with 10 bases between. CDR1 is KGHSY, CDR2 FQNENV, per germline. The CDR3 coding sequence is TGTGCCAGCAGCCAATTGGGCGGATCCTATGGCTACACCTTC. Its translation: CASSQLGGSYGYTF.

On this clone itself: One end of the junction is discordant with germline, which a read error may explain. The chain joins TRBV2 to TRBJ2-7; TRBD2 matches 7 bases. The germline CDR1 and CDR2 sequences are SNHLY and FYNNEI. The CDR3 length is 11 residues. The CDR3 spells CASEGLGDSDF. The CDR3 DNA sequence: TGTGCCAGCGAAGGACTAGGGGATTCGGACTTC. Variable domain in full (rest from reference TRBV2 and TRBJ2-7): EPEVTQTPSHQVTQMGQEVILRCVPISNHLYFYWYRQILGQKVEFLVSFYNNEISEKSEIFDDQFSVERPDGSNFTLKIRSTKLEDSAMYFCASEGLGDSDFGPGTRLTVT.

V usage is TRBV5-6 and J usage is TRBJ1-1; D is possibly TRBD1 (6 bases). Between the trimmed V and J ends, which lost 0 bases and 8 bases, there was a span of 11 bases. The V gene's germline CDR1 is SGHDT and CDR2 YYEEEE. The CDR3 contains 13 residues. DNA for the CDR3: TGTGCCAGCAGCTTGGGAGGGCAGGGGGAAGCTTTCTTT. As protein: CASSLGGQGEAFF.

V is TRBV27 and J is TRBJ2-2, with D perhaps assigned TRBD1 or TRBD2 (5 bases each). Germline CDR1 reads MNHEY; CDR2 reads SMNVEV (reference sequence). This CDR3 is built from 13 residues. The germline V and J ends were trimmed by 2 bases and 4 bases, with 5 bases remaining between them. The CDR3 is CASSLGGTGELFF. In DNA, the CDR3 is TGTGCCAGCAGTTTAGGGGGCACCGGGGAGCTGTTTTTT.

For the CDR3, the DNA is TGTGCCAGCAGCCCGACGTCTCCGCCTGGGGCCAACGTCCTGACTTTC. It yields the protein CASSPTSPPGANVLTF. The rearrangement uses TRBV9 and TRBJ2-6; D gene ambiguous. This CDR3 region has 16 residues. Trimming pared 4 bases from V and 2 bases from J, leaving 13 bases between. Per germline, CDR1 SGDLS and CDR2 YYNGEE. Full variable domain (remainder filled in from reference TRBV9 and TRBJ2-6): DSGVTQTPKHLITATGQRVTLRCSPRSGDLSVYWYQQSLDQGLQFLIQYYNGEERAKGNILERFSAQQFPDLHSELNLSSLELGDSALYFCASSPTSPPGANVLTFGAGSRLTVL.

The chain joins TRBV30 to TRBJ2-7; possibly TRBD2 for D (5 bases). This CDR3 spans 12 amino acids. Germline V CDR1 and CDR2: GTSNPN, SVGIG (reference sequence). Trimming cost V 3 bases and J 4 bases, with 10 bases left between them. In DNA form, the CDR3 reads TGTGCCTGGAGCTATCGGGGTTACGAGCAGTACTTC. Translating gives CAWSYRGYEQYF.

V usage is TRBV7-9 and J usage is TRBJ1-5, with D uncertain. This CDR3 contains 12 residues. Germline CDR1 is SEHNR and CDR2 is FQNEAQ (reference sequence). V lost 8 bases, J lost 1 base, and 6 bases lay in between. The CDR3, as DNA: TGTGCCAGCGCGGGCAGCAATCAGCCCCAGCATTTT. Protein product: CASAGSNQPQHF.

The rearrangement links TRBV2 to TRBJ2-7; D is possibly TRBD2 (5 bases). The germline V gene has CDR1 SNHLY and CDR2 FYNNEI. The CDR3 length is 16 residues. V was clipped by 4 bases and J by 3 bases, with 19 bases between them. The CDR3 nucleotides read TGTGCCAGCAGTGTGAACAGCCTTACTCGGGACTACGAGCAGTACTTC. Its protein is CASSVNSLTRDYEQYF.

This clone was recorded a few times. The chain has TRBV6-1 and TRBJ2-1; tentatively, D is TRBD1 (6 bases). This CDR3 spans 16 amino acids. The ends were cut back, 1 base at V and 4 bases at J, with 14 bases in the middle. CDR1 is MNHNS and CDR2 is SASEGT in the germline V gene. CDR3 protein: CASSEVLGQGYNEQFF. The CDR3 region has the DNA TGTGCCAGCAGTGAAGTCTTGGGACAAGGATACAATGAGCAGTTCTTC.

DNA of the CDR3: TGCAGCGTTGTGGCCCCTGGGGGTGAGCAGTTCTTC. Residues: CSVVAPGGEQFF. This sequence joins TRBV29-1 and TRBJ2-1; D may match TRBD1 or TRBD2 (5 bases each). The CDR3 sequence is 12 residues long. Trimming took 4 bases from V and 9 from J, leaving 13 bases between them. Germline V gene data show CDR1 as SQVTM and CDR2 as ANQGSEA.

The genes are TRBV2 and TRBJ1-4; 7 nucleotides align to TRBD1. V trimming: 4 bases; J trimming: 5 bases; junction bases outside the gene matches: 1. The CDR3 is 13 residues long. Germline V gene sequence: CDR1 SNHLY, CDR2 FYNNEI. The CDR3 nucleotides read TGTGCCAGCAGTGGCAGGGGGAATGAAAAACTGTTTTTT. It encodes CASSGRGNEKLFF.

This rearrangement joins TRBV4-3 to TRBJ1-1; D remains unclear. Germline V gene sequence: CDR1 LGHNA, CDR2 YSLEER. V was cut by 3 bases and J by 6 bases, with 17 bases left in between. CDR3 size: 15 residues. CDR3 DNA: TGCGCCAGCAGCCACGGCCCGACGGGCGGGGCTGAAGCTTTCTTT. Translation: CASSHGPTGGAEAFF.